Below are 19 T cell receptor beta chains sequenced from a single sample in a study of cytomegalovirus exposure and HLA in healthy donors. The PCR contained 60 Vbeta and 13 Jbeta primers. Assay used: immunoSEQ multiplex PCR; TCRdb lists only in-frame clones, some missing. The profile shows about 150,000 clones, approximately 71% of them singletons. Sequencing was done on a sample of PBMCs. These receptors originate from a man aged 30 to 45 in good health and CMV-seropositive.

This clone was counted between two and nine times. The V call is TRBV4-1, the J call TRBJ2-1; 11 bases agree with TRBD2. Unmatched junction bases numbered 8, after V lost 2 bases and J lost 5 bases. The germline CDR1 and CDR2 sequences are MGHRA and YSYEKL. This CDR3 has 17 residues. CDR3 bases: TGCGCCAGCAGCCAAAATTGGGTAGCGGGAGGGCACAATGAGCAGTTCTTC. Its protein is CASSQNWVAGGHNEQFF.

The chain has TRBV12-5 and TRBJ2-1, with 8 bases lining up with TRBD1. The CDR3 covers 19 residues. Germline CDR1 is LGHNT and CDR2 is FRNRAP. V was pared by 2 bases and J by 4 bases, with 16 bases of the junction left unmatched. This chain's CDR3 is CASGLLVGQGAIVYNEQFF. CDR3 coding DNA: TGTGCTAGTGGTTTGCTAGTTGGTCAGGGGGCTATTGTGTACAATGAGCAGTTCTTC. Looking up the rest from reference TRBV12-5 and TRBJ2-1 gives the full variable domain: DARVTQTPRHKVTEMGQEVTMRCQPILGHNTVFWYRQTMMQGLELLAYFRNRAPLDDSGMPKDRFSAEMPDATLATLKIQPSEPRDSAVYFCASGLLVGQGAIVYNEQFFGPGTRLTVL.

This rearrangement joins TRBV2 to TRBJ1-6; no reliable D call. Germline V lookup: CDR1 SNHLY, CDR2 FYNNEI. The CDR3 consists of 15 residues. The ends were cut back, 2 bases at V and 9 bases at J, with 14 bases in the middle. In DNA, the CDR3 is TGTGCCAGCAGTGAACGTAGTCAGCTAGGTTCACCCCTCCACTTT. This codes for CASSERSQLGSPLHF.

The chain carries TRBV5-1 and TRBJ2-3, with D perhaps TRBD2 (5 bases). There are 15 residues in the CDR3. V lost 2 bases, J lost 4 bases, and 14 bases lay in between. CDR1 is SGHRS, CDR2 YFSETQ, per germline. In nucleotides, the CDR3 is TGCGCCAGCAGCTTTGAAGATGGCGGGTCAGATACGCAGTATTTT. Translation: CASSFEDGGSDTQYF.

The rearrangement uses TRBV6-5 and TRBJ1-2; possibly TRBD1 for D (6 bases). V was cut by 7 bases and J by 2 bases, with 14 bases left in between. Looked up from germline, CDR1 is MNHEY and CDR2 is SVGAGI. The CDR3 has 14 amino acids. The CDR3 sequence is CASNRAFGNYGYTF. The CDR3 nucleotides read TGTGCCAGCAACAGGGCCTTTGGGAACTATGGCTACACCTTC.

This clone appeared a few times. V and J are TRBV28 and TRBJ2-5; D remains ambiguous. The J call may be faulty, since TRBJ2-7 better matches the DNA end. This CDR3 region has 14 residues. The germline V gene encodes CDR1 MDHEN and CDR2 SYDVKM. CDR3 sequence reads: CASSFPRSSYEQYF. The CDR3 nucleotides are TGTGCCAGCAGTTTTCCCCGTAGCTCCTACGAGCAGTACTTC.

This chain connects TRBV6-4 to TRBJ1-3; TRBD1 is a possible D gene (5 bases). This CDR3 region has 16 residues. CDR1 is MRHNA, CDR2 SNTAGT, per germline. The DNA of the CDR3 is TGTGTCATACCAACGGGGCGGGGAAACTCTGGAAACACCATATATTTT. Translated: CVIPTGRGNSGNTIYF.

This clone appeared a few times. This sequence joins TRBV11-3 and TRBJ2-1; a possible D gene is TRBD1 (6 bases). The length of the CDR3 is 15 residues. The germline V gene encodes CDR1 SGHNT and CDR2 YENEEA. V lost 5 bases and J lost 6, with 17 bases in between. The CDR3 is CASSPQGSGFNEQFF. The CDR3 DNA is TGTGCCAGCAGCCCGCAGGGGAGCGGCTTCAATGAGCAGTTCTTC. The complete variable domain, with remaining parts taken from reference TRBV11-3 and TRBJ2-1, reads EAGVVQSPRYKIIEKKQPVAFWCNPISGHNTLYWYLQNLGQGPELLIRYENEEAVDDSQLPKDRFSAERLKGVDSTLKIQPAELGDSAVYLCASSPQGSGFNEQFFGPGTRLTVL.

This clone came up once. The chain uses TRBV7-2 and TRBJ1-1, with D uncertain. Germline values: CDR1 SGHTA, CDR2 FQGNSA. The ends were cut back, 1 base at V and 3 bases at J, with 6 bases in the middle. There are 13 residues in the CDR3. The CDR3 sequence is CASSLERDTEAFF. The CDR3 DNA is TGTGCCAGCAGCTTAGAACGGGACACTGAAGCTTTCTTT.

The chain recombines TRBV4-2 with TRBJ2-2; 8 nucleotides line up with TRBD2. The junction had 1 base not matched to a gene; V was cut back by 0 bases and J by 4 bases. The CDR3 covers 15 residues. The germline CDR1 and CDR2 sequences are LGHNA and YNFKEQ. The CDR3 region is CASSQEGTSTGELFF. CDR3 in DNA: TGTGCCAGCAGCCAAGAAGGGACTAGCACCGGGGAGCTGTTTTTT.

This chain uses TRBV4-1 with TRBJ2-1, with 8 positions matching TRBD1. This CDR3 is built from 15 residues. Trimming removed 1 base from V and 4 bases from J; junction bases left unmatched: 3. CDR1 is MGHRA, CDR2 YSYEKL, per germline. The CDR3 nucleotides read TGCGCCAGCAGCCAAGGGACAGGGACATACAATGAGCAGTTCTTC. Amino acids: CASSQGTGTYNEQFF.

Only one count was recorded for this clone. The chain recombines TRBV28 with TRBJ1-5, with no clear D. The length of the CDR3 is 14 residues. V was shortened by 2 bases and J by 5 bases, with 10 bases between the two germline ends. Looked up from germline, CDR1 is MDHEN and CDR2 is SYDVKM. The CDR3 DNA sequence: TGTGCCAGCAGTTTACCCCAGTCTCATCAGCCCCAGCATTTT. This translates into CASSLPQSHQPQHF. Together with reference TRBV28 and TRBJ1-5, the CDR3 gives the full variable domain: DVKVTQSSRYLVKRTGEKVFLECVQDMDHENMFWYRQDPGLGLRLIYFSYDVKMKEKGDIPEGYSVSREKKERFSLILESASTNQTSMYLCASSLPQSHQPQHFGDGTRLSIL.

For the CDR3, the DNA is TGCGCCAGCAGTCCGGGTTTCGAGCAGTACTTC. It specifies CASSPGFEQYF. The chain links TRBV10-1 to TRBJ2-7; D unresolved. Trimming took 5 bases from V and 6 from J, leaving 8 bases between them. This CDR3 comprises 11 residues. Looked up from germline, CDR1 is WNHNN and CDR2 is SYGVQD (reference sequence).

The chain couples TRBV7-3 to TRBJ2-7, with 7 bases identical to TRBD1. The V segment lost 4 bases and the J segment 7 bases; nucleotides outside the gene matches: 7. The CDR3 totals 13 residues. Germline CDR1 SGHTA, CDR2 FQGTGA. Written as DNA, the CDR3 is TGTGCCAGCAGCTCAGACAGGGAAGGTGAGCAGTACTTC. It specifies CASSSDREGEQYF.

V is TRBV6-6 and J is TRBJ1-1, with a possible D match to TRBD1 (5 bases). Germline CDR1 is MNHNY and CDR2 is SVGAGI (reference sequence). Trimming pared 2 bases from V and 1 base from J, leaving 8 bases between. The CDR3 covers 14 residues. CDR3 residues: CASSYPGGNTEAFF. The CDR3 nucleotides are TGTGCCAGCAGTTACCCCGGGGGGAACACTGAAGCTTTCTTT.

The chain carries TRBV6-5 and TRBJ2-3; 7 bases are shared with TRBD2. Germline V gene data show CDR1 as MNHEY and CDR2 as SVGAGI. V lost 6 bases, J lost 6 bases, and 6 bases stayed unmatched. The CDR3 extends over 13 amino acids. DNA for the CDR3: TGTGCCAGCAGAGGGAGGGCTGGGGATACGCAGTATTTT. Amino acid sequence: CASRGRAGDTQYF.

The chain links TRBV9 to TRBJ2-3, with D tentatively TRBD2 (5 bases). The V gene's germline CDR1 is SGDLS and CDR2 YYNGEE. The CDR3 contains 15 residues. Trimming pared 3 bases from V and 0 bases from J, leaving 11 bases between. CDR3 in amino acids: CASSERGQSTDTQYF. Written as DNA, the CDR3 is TGTGCCAGCAGCGAGCGAGGGCAGAGCACAGATACGCAGTATTTT.

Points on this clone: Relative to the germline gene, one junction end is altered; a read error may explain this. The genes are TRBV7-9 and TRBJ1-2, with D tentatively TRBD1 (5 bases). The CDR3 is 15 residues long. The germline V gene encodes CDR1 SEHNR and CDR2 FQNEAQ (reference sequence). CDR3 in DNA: TGTTCCAGCAGAACCGTAGGGGATTGGGGGGATGGCTACACCTTC. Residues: CSSRTVGDWGDGYTF.

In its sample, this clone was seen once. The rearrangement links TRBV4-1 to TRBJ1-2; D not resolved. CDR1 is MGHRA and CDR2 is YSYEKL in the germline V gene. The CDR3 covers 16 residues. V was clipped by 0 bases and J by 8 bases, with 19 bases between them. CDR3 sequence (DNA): TGCGCCAGCAGCCAAGAGTGGGGAGGGAGGCCTTTCGGCTACACCTTC. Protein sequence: CASSQEWGGRPFGYTF.